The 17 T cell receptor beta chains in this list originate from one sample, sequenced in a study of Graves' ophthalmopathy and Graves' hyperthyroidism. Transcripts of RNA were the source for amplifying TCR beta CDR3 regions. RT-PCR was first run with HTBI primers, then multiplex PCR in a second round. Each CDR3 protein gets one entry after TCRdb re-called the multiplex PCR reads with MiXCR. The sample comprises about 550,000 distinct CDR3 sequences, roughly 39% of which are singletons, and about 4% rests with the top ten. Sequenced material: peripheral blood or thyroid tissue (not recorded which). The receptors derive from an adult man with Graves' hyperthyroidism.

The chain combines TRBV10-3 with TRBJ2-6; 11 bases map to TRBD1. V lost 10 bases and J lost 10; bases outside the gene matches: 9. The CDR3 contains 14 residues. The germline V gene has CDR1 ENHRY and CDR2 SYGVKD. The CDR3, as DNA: TGTGCCAGCAGCCTGGACAGGGGGCCTAACGTCCTGACTTTC. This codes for CASSLDRGPNVLTF.

CDR3 in amino acids: CASSLVAGQEAFF. In DNA form, the CDR3 reads TGTGCCAGCAGCTTGGTTGCGGGACAGGAAGCTTTCTTT. The V call is TRBV7-4, the J call TRBJ1-1; 7 bases fit TRBD1. Unmatched junction bases numbered 6, after V lost 3 bases and J lost 8 bases. Germline-derived CDR1 and CDR2 are SGHVT and SQSDAQ. This CDR3 comprises 13 residues.

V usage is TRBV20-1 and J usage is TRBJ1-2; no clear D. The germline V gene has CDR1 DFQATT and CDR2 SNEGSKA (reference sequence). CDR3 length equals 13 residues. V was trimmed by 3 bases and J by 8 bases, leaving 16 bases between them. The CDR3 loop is CSASGSRTLGYTF. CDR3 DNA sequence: TGCAGTGCTAGTGGTTCCCGGACCCTGGGCTACACCTTC.

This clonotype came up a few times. The CDR3 nucleotides read TGCGCCAGCAGCCAAGCAGGGTATAGTAACACCGGGGAGCTGTTTTTT. Amino acid sequence: CASSQAGYSNTGELFF. This chain connects TRBV4-1 to TRBJ2-2; TRBD1 might be the D (5 bases). This CDR3 spans 16 amino acids. The V end lost 1 base, the J end lost 2 bases, and 11 bases lay between the germline ends. The germline V gene has CDR1 MGHRA and CDR2 YSYEKL.

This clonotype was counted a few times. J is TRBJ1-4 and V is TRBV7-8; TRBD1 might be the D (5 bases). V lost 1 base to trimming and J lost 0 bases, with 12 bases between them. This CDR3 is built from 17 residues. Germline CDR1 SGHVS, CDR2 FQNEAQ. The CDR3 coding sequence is TGTGCCAGCAGCTTAGTTCCGGGACGGACAACTAATGAAAAACTGTTTTTT. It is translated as CASSLVPGRTTNEKLFF. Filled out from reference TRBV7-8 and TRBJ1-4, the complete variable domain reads GAGVSQSPRYKVAKRGQDVALRCDPISGHVSLFWYQQALGQGPEFLTYFQNEAQLDKSGLPSDRFFAERPEGSVSTLKIQRTQQEDSAVYLCASSLVPGRTTNEKLFFGSGTQLSVL.

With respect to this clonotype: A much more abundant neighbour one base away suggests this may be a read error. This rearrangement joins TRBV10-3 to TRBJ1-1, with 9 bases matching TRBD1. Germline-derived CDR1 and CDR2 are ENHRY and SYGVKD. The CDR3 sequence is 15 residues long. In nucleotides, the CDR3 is TGTGCCAGCAGTTACTCGACAGGGGGGAGCACTGAAGCTTTCTTT. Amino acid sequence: CASSYSTGGSTEAFF.

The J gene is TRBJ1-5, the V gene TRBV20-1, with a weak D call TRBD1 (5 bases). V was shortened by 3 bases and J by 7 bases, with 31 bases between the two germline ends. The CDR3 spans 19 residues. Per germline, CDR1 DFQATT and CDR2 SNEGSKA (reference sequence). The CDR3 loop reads CSASGPFTSGGIGEQPQHF. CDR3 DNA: TGCAGTGCTAGTGGCCCCTTTACTAGCGGGGGAATCGGGGAGCAGCCCCAGCATTTT.

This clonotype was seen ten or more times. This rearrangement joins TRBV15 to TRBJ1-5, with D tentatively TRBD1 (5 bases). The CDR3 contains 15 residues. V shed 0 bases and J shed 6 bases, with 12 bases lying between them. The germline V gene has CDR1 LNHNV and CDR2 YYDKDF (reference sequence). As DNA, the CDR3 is TGTGCCACCAGCAGAGATGGCGGGGGTGGTCAGCCCCAGCATTTT. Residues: CATSRDGGGGQPQHF. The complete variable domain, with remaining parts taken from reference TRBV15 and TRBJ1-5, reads DAMVIQNPRYQVTQFGKPVTLSCSQTLNHNVMYWYQQKSSQAPKLLFHYYDKDFNNEADTPDNFQSRRPNTSFCFLDIRSPGLGDTAMYLCATSRDGGGGQPQHFGDGTRLSIL.

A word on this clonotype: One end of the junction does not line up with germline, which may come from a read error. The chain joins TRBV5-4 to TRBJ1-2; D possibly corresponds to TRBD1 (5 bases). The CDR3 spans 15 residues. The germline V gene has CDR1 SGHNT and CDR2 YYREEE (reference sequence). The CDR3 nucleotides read TGCGCCAGCAGCTCTTCACCGGGACTCCCCTATGGCTACACCTTC. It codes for CASSSSPGLPYGYTF. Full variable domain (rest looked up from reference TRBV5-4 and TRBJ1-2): ETGVTQSPTHLIKTRGQQVTLRCSSQSGHNTVSWYQQALGQGPQFIFQYYREEENGRGNFPPRFSGLQFPNYSSELNVNALELDDSALYLCASSSSPGLPYGYTFGSGTRLTVV.

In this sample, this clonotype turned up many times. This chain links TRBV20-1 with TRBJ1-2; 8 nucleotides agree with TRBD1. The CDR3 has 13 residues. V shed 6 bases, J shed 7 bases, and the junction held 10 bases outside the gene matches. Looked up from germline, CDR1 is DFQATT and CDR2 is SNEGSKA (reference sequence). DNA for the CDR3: TGCAGTGCGAGCATACAGGGGGGCCGTGGCTACACCTTC. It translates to CSASIQGGRGYTF.

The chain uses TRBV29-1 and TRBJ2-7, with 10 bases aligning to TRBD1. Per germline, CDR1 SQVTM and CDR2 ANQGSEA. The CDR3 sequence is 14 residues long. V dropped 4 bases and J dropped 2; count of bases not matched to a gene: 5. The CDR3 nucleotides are TGCAGCGTTGGGACCGGGACAGGGGCCTACGAGCAGTACTTC. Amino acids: CSVGTGTGAYEQYF.

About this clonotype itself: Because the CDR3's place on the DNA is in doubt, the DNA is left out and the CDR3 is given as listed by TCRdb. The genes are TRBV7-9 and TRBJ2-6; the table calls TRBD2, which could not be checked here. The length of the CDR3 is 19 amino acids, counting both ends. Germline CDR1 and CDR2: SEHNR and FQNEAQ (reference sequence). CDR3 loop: CASSPRDSALYLCANVLTF.

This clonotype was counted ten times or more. The CDR3 sequence: CASSLTGINEKLFF. CDR3 nucleotides: TGTGCCAGCAGTTTAACGGGGATTAATGAAAAACTGTTTTTT. The V and J genes are TRBV12-3 or TRBV12-4 and TRBJ1-4; D gene uncertain. This CDR3 has 14 residues. The V gene lost 2 bases and the J gene lost 4 bases, with 8 bases spanning the gap.

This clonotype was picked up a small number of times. The CDR3: CASSVINEQFF. CDR3 in DNA: TGTGCCAGCAGTGTGATAAATGAGCAGTTCTTC. The chain combines TRBV2 with TRBJ2-7; D ambiguous. The J call is in doubt because the DNA end fits TRBJ2-1 better. The germline gives CDR1 SNHLY, CDR2 FYNNEI. The CDR3 is 11 amino acids.

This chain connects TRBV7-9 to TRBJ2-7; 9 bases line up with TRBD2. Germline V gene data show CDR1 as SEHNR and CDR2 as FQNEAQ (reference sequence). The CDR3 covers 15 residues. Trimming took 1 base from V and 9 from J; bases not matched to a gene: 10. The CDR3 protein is CASSLGAGGRDTQYF. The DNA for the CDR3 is TGTGCCAGCAGCTTAGGTGCGGGGGGGCGAGATACGCAGTACTTC.

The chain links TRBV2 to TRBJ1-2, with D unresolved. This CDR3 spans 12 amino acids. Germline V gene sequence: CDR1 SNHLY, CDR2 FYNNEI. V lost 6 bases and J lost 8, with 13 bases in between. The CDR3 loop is CASRLAGGGYTF. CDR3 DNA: TGTGCCAGCAGGCTAGCGGGAGGCGGCTACACCTTC.

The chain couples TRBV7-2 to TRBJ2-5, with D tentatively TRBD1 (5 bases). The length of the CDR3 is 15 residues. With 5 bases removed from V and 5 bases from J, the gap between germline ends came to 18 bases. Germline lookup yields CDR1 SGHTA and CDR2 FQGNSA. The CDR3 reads CASSPSMGSGETQYF. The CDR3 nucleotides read TGTGCCAGCAGCCCGTCTATGGGGTCAGGGGAGACCCAGTACTTC.